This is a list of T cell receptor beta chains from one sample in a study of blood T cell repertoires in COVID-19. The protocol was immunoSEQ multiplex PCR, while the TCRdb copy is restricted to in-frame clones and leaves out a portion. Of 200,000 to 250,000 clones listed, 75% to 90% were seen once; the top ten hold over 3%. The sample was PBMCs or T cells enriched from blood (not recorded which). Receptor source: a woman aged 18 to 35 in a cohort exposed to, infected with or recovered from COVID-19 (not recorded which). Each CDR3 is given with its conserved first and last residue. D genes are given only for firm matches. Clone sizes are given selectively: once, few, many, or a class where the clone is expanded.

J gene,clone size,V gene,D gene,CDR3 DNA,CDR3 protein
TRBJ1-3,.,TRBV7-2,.,TGTGCCAGCAGCTTTGCGGGGGCAGGGCACGAAGGAAACACCATATATTTT,CASSFAGAGHEGNTIYF
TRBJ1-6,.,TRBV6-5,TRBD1,TGTGCCAGCAGCTCAAGACAGGGGAGGTCACCCCTCCACTTT,CASSSRQGRSPLHF
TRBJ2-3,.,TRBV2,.,TGTGCCAGCCACCCCCTCCCTGAGGCAGGGACAAGGAGCACAGATACGCAGTATTTT,CASHPLPEAGTRSTDTQYF
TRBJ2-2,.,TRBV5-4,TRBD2,TGTGCCCTGCGGGGGGGGATTACCGGGGAGCTGTTTTTT,CALRGGITGELFF
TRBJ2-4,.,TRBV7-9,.,TGTGCCAGCAGCTTCGTAGATAATCGAAACATTCAGTACTTC,CASSFVDNRNIQYF
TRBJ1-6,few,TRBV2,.,TGTGCCAGCATTGGTGGGGTTGGAGGTTCACCCCTCCACTTT,CASIGGVGGSPLHF
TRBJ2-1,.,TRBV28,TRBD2,TGTGCCAGCAGTCCCGTAGGAGGGGGACTAGCGGGTTACAATGAGCAGTTCTTC,CASSPVGGGLAGYNEQFF
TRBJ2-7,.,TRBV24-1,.,TGTGCCACCAGTGATTTGGGGCCCACCGGCTACGAGCAGTACTTC,CATSDLGPTGYEQYF
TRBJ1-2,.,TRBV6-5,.,TGTGCCAGCATGGCGGGGGCGAGCTATGGCTACACCTTC,CASMAGASYGYTF
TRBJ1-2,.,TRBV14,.,TGTGCCAGCAGCCAGGAGGGTTGGAACTATGGCTACACCTTC,CASSQEGWNYGYTF
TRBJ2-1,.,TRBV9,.,TGTGCCAGCAGCGTGTCGTCGGGGATCTCCTACAATGAGCAGTTCTTC,CASSVSSGISYNEQFF
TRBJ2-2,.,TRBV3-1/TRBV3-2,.,TGTGCCAGCAGCCAAGGGTCGGGGATGTTGAACACCGGGGAGCTGTTTTTT,CASSQGSGMLNTGELFF
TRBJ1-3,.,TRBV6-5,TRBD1,TGTGCCAGCACGGACAGGGGGGGATCTGGAAACACCATATATTTT,CASTDRGGSGNTIYF
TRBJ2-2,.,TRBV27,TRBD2,TGTGCCAGCAGTCCGGGACTAGCGGACACCGGGGAGCTGTTTTTT,CASSPGLADTGELFF
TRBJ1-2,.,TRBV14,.,TGTGCCAGCAGCCAACGGGGGAGCTATGGCTACACCTTC,CASSQRGSYGYTF
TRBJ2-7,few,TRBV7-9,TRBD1,TGTGCCAGCAGCTCCACTACAGGGGGCAGAACTAGCGTCCCCTACGAGCAGTACTTC,CASSSTTGGRTSVPYEQYF
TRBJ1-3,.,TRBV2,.,TGTGCCAGCAGTGAAGGGCATACTGGAAACACCATATATTTT,CASSEGHTGNTIYF
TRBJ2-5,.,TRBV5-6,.,TGTGCCAGCTCAAGGGGAGAGACCCAGTACTTC,CASSRGETQYF
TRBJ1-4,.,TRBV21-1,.,TGTGCCAGCAGGAAGGGACAAGCAGGTGGGGAAAAACTGTTTTTT,CASRKGQAGGEKLFF
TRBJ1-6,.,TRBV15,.,TGTGCCACCAGCAGAGACAGGGCGTCTACGACCCTCCACTTT,CATSRDRASTTLHF
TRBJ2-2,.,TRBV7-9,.,TGTGCCAGCAGCTTAGGGACAAACACCGGGGAGCTGTTTTTT,CASSLGTNTGELFF
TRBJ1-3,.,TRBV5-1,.,TGCGCCAGCAGCCCCCGCCCGGGGGAGACGGGAAACACCATATATTTT,CASSPRPGETGNTIYF
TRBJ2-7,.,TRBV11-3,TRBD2,TGTGCCAGCAGCTTACCCCGCACTAGCGGGTATTCCGAGCAGTACTTC,CASSLPRTSGYSEQYF
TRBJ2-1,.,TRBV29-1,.,TGCAGCGTTGAGGTCTACCGAAATGAGCAGTTCTTC,CSVEVYRNEQFF
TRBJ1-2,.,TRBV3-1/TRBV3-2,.,TGTGCCAGCAGCCAAGATCAGTCCAACTATGGCTACACCTTC,CASSQDQSNYGYTF
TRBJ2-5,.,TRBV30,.,TGTGCCTGGACGCAGGACTTACTATTATCCAGGGAGACCCAGTACTTC,CAWTQDLLLSRETQYF
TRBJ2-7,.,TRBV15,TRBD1,TGTGCCACCAGCACTGGACAGGGCTACGAGCAGTACTTC,CATSTGQGYEQYF
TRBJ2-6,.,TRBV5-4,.,TGTGCCAGCAGCTCGAGCTCTGGGGCCAACGTCCTGACTTTC,CASSSSSGANVLTF
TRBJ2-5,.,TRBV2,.,TGTGCCAGCAGTAGTCAGGCCAGGCTAGAGACCCAGTACTTC,CASSSQARLETQYF